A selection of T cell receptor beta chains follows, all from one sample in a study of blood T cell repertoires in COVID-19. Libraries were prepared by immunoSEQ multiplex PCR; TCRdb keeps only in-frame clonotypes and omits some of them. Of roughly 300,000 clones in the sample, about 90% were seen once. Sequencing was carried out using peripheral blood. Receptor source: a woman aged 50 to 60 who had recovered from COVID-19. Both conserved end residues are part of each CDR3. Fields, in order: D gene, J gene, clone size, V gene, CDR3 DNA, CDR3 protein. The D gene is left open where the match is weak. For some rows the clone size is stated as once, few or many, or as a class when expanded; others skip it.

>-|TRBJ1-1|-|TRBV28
TGTGCCAGCAGAACTGACTTGGGGCCCGGGGCTTTCTTT
CASRTDLGPGAFF
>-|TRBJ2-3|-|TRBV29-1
TGCAGCGTTGAAGAATCCGGCACAGATACGCAGTATTTT
CSVEESGTDTQYF
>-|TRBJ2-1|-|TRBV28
TGTGCCAGCAGTTTTATTAATGAGCAGTTCTTC
CASSFINEQFF
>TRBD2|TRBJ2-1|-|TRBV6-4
TGTGCCAGCAGTTCCGGGACTAGACAGTTCTTC
CASSSGTRQFF
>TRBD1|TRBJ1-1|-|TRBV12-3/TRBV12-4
TGTGCCAGCCACAGACAGGGCGACTCTGAAGCTTTCTTT
CASHRQGDSEAFF
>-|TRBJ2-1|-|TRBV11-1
TGTGCCAGCAGCTTAAGGCGGCGGGCATATGGCGATGAGCAGTTCTTC
CASSLRRRAYGDEQFF
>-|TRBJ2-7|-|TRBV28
TGTGCCAGCAGTTTTAGGACAGCCGACCTCTACGAGCAGTACTTC
CASSFRTADLYEQYF
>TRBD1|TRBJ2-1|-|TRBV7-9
TGTGCCAGCAGCACTAGACAGGGGTGGGACAATGAGCAGTTCTTC
CASSTRQGWDNEQFF
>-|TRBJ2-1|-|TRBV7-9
TGTGCCAGCTTTAGCGACGGGGATGAGCAGTTCTTC
CASFSDGDEQFF
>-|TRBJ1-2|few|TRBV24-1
TGTGCCACCAGTGATCCCGGACAGAACTATGGCTACACCTTC
CATSDPGQNYGYTF
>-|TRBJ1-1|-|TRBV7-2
TGTGCCAGCAGCTTAACGACATTTGAAGCTTTCTTT
CASSLTTFEAFF
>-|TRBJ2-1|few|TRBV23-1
TGCGCCAGCAGTCAATCGGTCAGGGCTCGTGAGCAGTTCTTC
CASSQSVRAREQFF
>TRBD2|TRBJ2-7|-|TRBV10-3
TGTGCCATCAGTGCGTGGGGGGGTTCTTTAAACGAGCAGTACTTC
CAISAWGGSLNEQYF
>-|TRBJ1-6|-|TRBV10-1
TGCGCCAGCAGTGAGGCGGGGAATAATTCACCCCTCCACTTT
CASSEAGNNSPLHF
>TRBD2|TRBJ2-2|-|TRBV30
TGTGCCTGGGCCCGGGGGCTAGCGGGAACCGGGGAGCTGTTTTTT
CAWARGLAGTGELFF
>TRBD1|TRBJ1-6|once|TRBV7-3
TGTGCCAGCAGCTTAGTCGGTTTCGGGACAGGTTCACCCCTCCACTTT
CASSLVGFGTGSPLHF
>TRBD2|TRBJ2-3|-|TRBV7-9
TGTGCCAGCAGCTTAGAAGACCTAGCGGGGGCCGTCACAGATACGCAGTATTTT
CASSLEDLAGAVTDTQYF
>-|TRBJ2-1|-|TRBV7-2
TGTGCCAGCGTTAAAACTATACCCTACAATGAGCAGTTCTTC
CASVKTIPYNEQFF
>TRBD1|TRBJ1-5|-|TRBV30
TGTGCCTGGAGGCCACGGGACAGAGGGAATCAGCCCCAGCATTTT
CAWRPRDRGNQPQHF
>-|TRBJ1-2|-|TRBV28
TGTGCCAGCTCCGCATGGGACATCTATGGCTACACCTTC
CASSAWDIYGYTF
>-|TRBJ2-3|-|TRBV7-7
TGTGCTAGCAGCCGAGATTCCACAGATACGCAGTATTTT
CASSRDSTDTQYF
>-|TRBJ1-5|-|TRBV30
TGTGCCTGGGAACGCGGGCTCAATCAGCCCCAGCATTTT
CAWERGLNQPQHF
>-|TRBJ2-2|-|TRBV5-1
TGCGCCAGCAGCTTTGGCAGGGTCCACACCGGGGAGCTGTTTTTT
CASSFGRVHTGELFF
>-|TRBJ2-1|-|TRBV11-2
TGTGCCAGCTTGGAGGGTTACAATGAGCAGTTCTTC
CASLEGYNEQFF
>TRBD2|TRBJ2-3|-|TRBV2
TGTGCCAGCACCTCTACGGTAGCGGGAGGAGGTACGCAGTATTTT
CASTSTVAGGGTQYF
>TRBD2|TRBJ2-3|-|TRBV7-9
TGTGCCAGCAGCCCTAGGACTAGCGGGGTCACAGATACGCAGTATTTT
CASSPRTSGVTDTQYF
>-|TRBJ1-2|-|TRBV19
TGTGCCAGTAGTACATCCGGGCAGGGTGACTATGGCTACACCTTC
CASSTSGQGDYGYTF
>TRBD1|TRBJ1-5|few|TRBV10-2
TGCGCCAGCGGCGACCCGATGCCCGGACAGGATCGTCAGCCCCAGCATTTT
CASGDPMPGQDRQPQHF
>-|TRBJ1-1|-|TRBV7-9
TGTGCCAGCAGCGGAGGCAGCACTGAAGCTTTCTTT
CASSGGSTEAFF
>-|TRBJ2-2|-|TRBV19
TGTGCCAGTAGTATTGCGGCTTGGAGGGTTGATAGCACCGGGGAGCTGTTTTTT
CASSIAAWRVDSTGELFF
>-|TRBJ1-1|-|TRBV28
TGTGCCAGCAGTTTATACAGCGAAGCTTTCTTT
CASSLYSEAFF
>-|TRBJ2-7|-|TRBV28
TGTGCCAGCAGAAGACTATCGAGCTCCTACGAGCAGTACTTC
CASRRLSSSYEQYF
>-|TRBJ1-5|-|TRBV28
TGTGCCAGCAGGCAGAATAATCAGCCCCAGCATTTT
CASRQNNQPQHF
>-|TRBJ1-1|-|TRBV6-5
TGTGCCAGCAGTTACGTGGGGGGTGGAGGGGAAACTGAAGCTTTCTTT
CASSYVGGGGETEAFF
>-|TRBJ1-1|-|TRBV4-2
TGTGCCAGCAGCCTGAGGACAGAGAACACTGAAGCTTTCTTT
CASSLRTENTEAFF
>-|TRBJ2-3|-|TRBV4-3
TGCGCCAGCAGCCAAGACAGAACCCTAGATACGCAGTATTTT
CASSQDRTLDTQYF
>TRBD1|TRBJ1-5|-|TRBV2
TGTGCCAGCAGGGATGGGACAGGGGGCGTCCAGCCCCAGCATTTT
CASRDGTGGVQPQHF